This T cell receptor (beta chain) was sequenced during a study of blood T cell repertoires in COVID-19. Study as a whole: T cells, B-cell-depleted T cells, or PBMCs supplied cDNA or gDNA.

The CDR3 loop spans 17 amino acids. The V end lost 4 bases, the J end lost 10 bases, and 28 bases lay between the germline ends. Germline V CDR1 and CDR2: KGHSH, LQKENI. In the authors' workflow: For nucleated cells, counts were estimated from reference gene primer amplification. TCRdb's table, derived via immunoSEQ multiplex PCR, lists solely in-frame clones and lacks some. Clonal size and the V and J genes are those of that table, whereas D and trimming came from the DNA. The table lists some 59,000 clones, approximately 90% of them singletons. Sequenced: peripheral blood. This clonotype originated in a man aged 60 to 75 with acute or convalescent COVID-19. The chain links TRBV18 to TRBJ1-1, with D uncertain. This CDR3 reads CASSRVPPGDLPSGAFF. CDR3 DNA sequence: TGTGCCAGCTCACGTGTGCCCCCCGGGGATCTGCCGTCTGGAGCTTTCTTT. Filled out from reference TRBV18 and TRBJ1-1, the complete variable domain reads NAGVMQNPRHLVRRRGQEARLRCSPMKGHSHVYWYRQLPEEGLKFMVYLQKENIIDESGMPKERFSAEFPKEGPSILRIQQVVRGDSAAYFCASSRVPPGDLPSGAFFGQGTRLTVV.